The 7 T cell receptor beta chains reported below all come from one sample, sequenced in a study of blood T cell repertoires in COVID-19 (dated by TCRdb to about 2020). The receptor library was made with the immunoSEQ multiplex PCR assay. Sourced from immuneACCESS, this table was stored by TCRdb with only in-frame sequences that have V and J called. A share of the clones is absent; for the studies checked, an unresolved V gene accounts for under half, and the remainder has no known explanation. This sample has fewer than 500,000 clones in its table, and 70% to 90% of those were observed once. Of the sample, approximately 1.2% falls within the top ten clones. Specimen: PBMCs or T cells enriched from blood (not recorded which). The origin of the receptors is a man younger than 45 who had recovered from COVID-19.

The chain has TRBV29-1 and TRBJ1-1; D unresolved. In germline, CDR1 is SQVTM, CDR2 ANQGSEA. The CDR3 is 12 amino acids. Deletions cut 0 bases from V and 7 bases from J, with 9 bases between. CDR3: CSVEEEGIEAFF. CDR3 DNA: TGCAGCGTTGAAGAGGAGGGTATTGAAGCTTTCTTT.

This clone was detected a few times. CDR3 sequence (DNA): TGTGCCAGCAGCTTGAGACAACCAGGCGGGGGCTACACCTTC. It yields the protein CASSLRQPGGGYTF. The gene calls are TRBV7-8 and TRBJ1-2; D not certain. The germline gives CDR1 SGHVS, CDR2 FQNEAQ. Between the trimmed V and J ends, which lost 3 bases and 8 bases, there was a span of 16 bases. The CDR3 contains 14 residues.

The chain is built from TRBV10-3 and TRBJ2-7; no definite D call. Germline CDR1 and CDR2: ENHRY and SYGVKD. The V end lost 3 bases, the J end lost 3 bases, and 3 bases lay between the germline ends. The CDR3 contains 11 residues. The chain's CDR3 is CAISDLYEQYF. The CDR3 DNA sequence: TGTGCCATCAGTGACCTCTACGAGCAGTACTTC.

The chain uses TRBV5-1 and TRBJ2-3; 11 bases fit TRBD1. J gave up 4 bases and V 0 bases, and 1 base lay outside the gene matches. Germline V lookup: CDR1 SGHRS, CDR2 YFSETQ. This CDR3 is built from 15 residues. The CDR3, as DNA: TGCGCCAGCAGCTTGGGGACAGGGGGCTCAGATACGCAGTATTTT. Amino acid sequence: CASSLGTGGSDTQYF.

The rearrangement links TRBV19 to TRBJ1-2; D is ambiguous. With 4 bases removed from V and 7 bases from J, the gap between germline ends came to 13 bases. The CDR3 runs to 13 residues. Germline CDR1 reads LNHDA; CDR2 reads SQIVND (reference sequence). CDR3 amino acids: CASSRAVNGGYTF. The CDR3 bases are TGTGCCAGTAGTAGGGCCGTTAATGGTGGCTACACCTTC.

The chain combines TRBV24-1 with TRBJ2-3, with 12 bases that match TRBD1. Germline CDR1 and CDR2: KGHDR and SFDVKD. The length of the CDR3 is 13 residues. J lost 7 bases, V lost 9 bases, and 4 bases had no gene match. CDR3 DNA sequence: TGTGCCACCGGGACAGGGGGCCGGAATACGCAGTATTTT. Its translation is CATGTGGRNTQYF.

The CDR3: CASSAQGDSGNTIYF. The DNA of the CDR3 is TGTGCCAGCAGCGCCCAGGGGGACTCTGGAAACACCATATATTTT. J is TRBJ1-3 and V is TRBV5-6, with 7 bases fitting TRBD1. J gave up 0 bases and V 4 bases, and 4 bases lay outside the gene matches. The CDR3 has 15 residues. The germline gives CDR1 SGHDT, CDR2 YYEEEE.